Here is one T cell receptor (beta chain) with its context. Germline assignment: CDR1 MNHNY and CDR2 SVGAGI (reference sequence). This CDR3 spans 16 amino acids. V was trimmed by 0 bases and J by 2 bases, leaving 8 bases between them. These data are taken from a study of blood T cell repertoires in COVID-19. Methods used by the authors: Estimation of nucleated cell counts was performed using reference gene primer amplification. TCRdb keeps only in-frame clones here, not all; method: immunoSEQ multiplex PCR. The V and J calls and clone size were taken over from that table, and D and trimming were inferred from the DNA. This table holds 95,000 or so clones, approximately 88% found once.

The specimen sequenced was peripheral blood. The chain joins TRBV6-6 to TRBJ2-6, with D tentatively TRBD2 (5 bases). The source of this sequence is a woman aged 70 to 79 with acute or convalescent COVID-19. The CDR3 region is CASSYSIGAGANVLTF. The CDR3 DNA reads as TGTGCCAGCAGTTACTCGATCGGGGCTGGGGCCAACGTCCTGACTTTC.